What follows are 31 T cell receptor beta chains derived from one specimen sequenced in a study of Graves' ophthalmopathy and Graves' hyperthyroidism. For repertoire sequencing, the TCR beta CDR3 regions were amplified from RNA transcripts. Following a first-round RT-PCR that used HTBI primers, a second-round multiplex PCR was carried out. TCRdb independently ran MiXCR on the multiplex PCR reads; one entry per CDR3 protein. The sample has about 370,000 distinct CDR3 sequences, 17% seen once. Sequenced input: peripheral blood. These receptors were collected from an adult woman with stable Graves' hyperthyroidism.

This clonotype was counted at least ten times. This chain connects TRBV12-3 or TRBV12-4 to TRBJ1-6; the match to TRBD1 covers 7 bases. There are 14 residues in the CDR3. The V and J ends lost 6 bases and 10 bases, in that order; junction bases with no gene match: 9. This CDR3 reads CASSLDRASSPLHF. The CDR3 DNA sequence: TGTGCCAGCAGCCTTGACAGGGCTTCCTCACCCCTCCACTTT.

This clonotype has just a few counts. This sequence joins TRBV11-2 and TRBJ2-5, with 10 bases that match TRBD2. This CDR3 spans 15 amino acids. Germline V gives CDR1 SGHAT, CDR2 FQNNGV. V lost 2 bases and J lost 3; bases outside the gene matches: 3. Here the CDR3 DNA reads TGTGCCAGCAGCTTACCAGGACTAGCGGAAGAGACCCAGTACTTC. Amino acids: CASSLPGLAEETQYF.

This clonotype was observed many times. The gene calls are TRBV28 and TRBJ2-7; perhaps D is TRBD1 or TRBD2 (5 bases each). This CDR3 comprises 17 residues. V dropped 1 base and J dropped 1 base, with 17 bases sitting between them. Germline V lookup: CDR1 MDHEN, CDR2 SYDVKM. DNA for the CDR3: TGTGCCAGCAGTTTATACCGGGGCGCGAGGATTTCCTACGAGCAGTACTTC. Its protein is CASSLYRGARISYEQYF.

This clonotype has at least ten counts. The chain carries TRBV28 and TRBJ2-7; tentatively, D is TRBD2 (7 bases). The CDR3 length is 17 residues. The ends were cut back, 2 bases at V and 0 bases at J, with 17 bases in the middle. Germline values: CDR1 MDHEN, CDR2 SYDVKM. The CDR3 loop is CASSLPAGGGVSYEQYF. CDR3 in DNA: TGTGCCAGCAGTTTACCCGCCGGAGGGGGGGTCTCCTACGAGCAGTACTTC. The full variable domain, with the rest looked up from reference TRBV28 and TRBJ2-7, is DVKVTQSSRYLVKRTGEKVFLECVQDMDHENMFWYRQDPGLGLRLIYFSYDVKMKEKGDIPEGYSVSREKKERFSLILESASTNQTSMYLCASSLPAGGGVSYEQYFGPGTRLTVT.

This clonotype was detected many times. This chain uses TRBV27 with TRBJ2-3; perhaps TRBD1 as D (6 bases). Germline V gene sequence: CDR1 MNHEY, CDR2 SMNVEV (reference sequence). The CDR3 is made up of 13 amino acids. Trimming shortened V by 3 bases and J by 9 bases, and 13 bases separated the two germline ends. CDR3 region: CASSFNRVTTQYF. As DNA, the CDR3 is TGTGCCAGCAGTTTCAACAGGGTAACAACGCAGTATTTT.

This clonotype was seen repeatedly, ten times or more. This chain joins TRBV7-2 and TRBJ1-1, with no clear D. This CDR3 contains 15 residues. Germline assignment: CDR1 SGHTA and CDR2 FQGNSA. Trimming took 0 bases from V and 4 from J, leaving 12 bases between them. The CDR3 sequence is CASSLALTWGTEAFF. Written as DNA, the CDR3 is TGTGCCAGCAGCTTAGCGCTGACCTGGGGCACTGAAGCTTTCTTT.

This clonotype was observed many times. This chain connects TRBV28 to TRBJ1-1, with 8 positions matching TRBD1. With 11 bases clipped from V and 5 bases from J, the junction kept 16 bases outside the gene matches. CDR1 is MDHEN and CDR2 is SYDVKM in the germline V gene. The CDR3 is 15 amino acids. This chain's CDR3 is CASRTGSFSGTEAFF. For the CDR3, the DNA is TGTGCCTCCAGGACAGGGAGTTTCTCGGGAACTGAAGCTTTCTTT.

The J gene is TRBJ2-7, the V gene TRBV5-1, with D hard to call. Germline V gives CDR1 SGHRS, CDR2 YFSETQ. The CDR3 spans 14 residues. V was clipped by 0 bases and J by 1 base, with 8 bases between them. The CDR3 loop reads CASSLDPDSYEQYF. The CDR3 DNA reads TGCGCCAGCAGCTTGGATCCGGATTCCTACGAGCAGTACTTC.

This clonotype was seen ten or more times. This chain joins TRBV20-1 and TRBJ1-2, with 8 bases matching TRBD1. Trimming took 3 bases from V and 4 from J; bases not matched to a gene: 7. The CDR3 has 14 residues. Germline CDR1 and CDR2: DFQATT and SNEGSKA (reference sequence). CDR3 in DNA: TGCAGTGCTAGTCGAAGACAGGGGACCTATGGCTACACCTTC. This gives the protein CSASRRQGTYGYTF.

The sample holds a few counts of this clonotype. V and J are TRBV19 and TRBJ2-7; 11 bases agree with TRBD1. The V and J ends lost 5 bases and 6 bases, in that order; junction bases with no gene match: 6. The CDR3 consists of 14 residues. Germline V gives CDR1 LNHDA, CDR2 SQIVND (reference sequence). CDR3 DNA: TGTGCCAGTAGTTACCGGGACAGGGGGTTCGAGCAGTACTTC. It is translated as CASSYRDRGFEQYF.

The CDR3 DNA reads TGCGCCAGCAGCTTGGGTAGGCACCAAAACACCGGGGAGCTGTTTTTT. This sequence encodes CASSLGRHQNTGELFF. The V call is TRBV5-1, the J call TRBJ2-2; D unclear. Deletions cut 0 bases from V and 2 bases from J, with 11 bases between. The CDR3 is 16 residues long. The germline V gene encodes CDR1 SGHRS and CDR2 YFSETQ.

This clonotype appeared many times. In DNA form, the CDR3 reads TGTGCCGGGGGACCGGACCAAGAGACCCAGTACTTC. The encoded protein is CAGGPDQETQYF. The chain uses TRBV28 and TRBJ2-5, with D perhaps matching TRBD1 or TRBD2 (5 bases each). This CDR3 comprises 12 residues. The V gene's germline CDR1 is MDHEN and CDR2 SYDVKM. Trimming removed 11 bases from V and 0 bases from J, with 10 bases in between.

CDR3 coding DNA: TGTGCCTGGAGTTACACAGATACGCAGTATTTT. Translated, it gives CAWSYTDTQYF. J is TRBJ2-3 and V is TRBV30; D is ambiguous. Trimming left V 2 bases short and J 2 bases short, with 2 bases between. The CDR3 is made up of 11 amino acids. CDR1 and CDR2 from the germline V gene are GTSNPN and SVGIG (reference sequence).

This clonotype was observed a few times. The V and J genes are TRBV4-1 and TRBJ2-7; 11 bases map to TRBD2. Trimming removed 4 bases from V and 7 bases from J; junction bases left unmatched: 9. CDR1 and CDR2 (germline): MGHRA, YSYEKL. This CDR3 is built from 15 residues. CDR3 protein: CASSRELAGEREQYF. The DNA of the CDR3 is TGCGCCAGCAGCCGCGAACTAGCGGGAGAGAGGGAGCAGTACTTC.

The genes are TRBV7-2 and TRBJ2-7; a weak D match, TRBD2 (5 bases). This CDR3 has 14 residues. V was trimmed by 8 bases and J by 3 bases, leaving 17 bases between them. The germline CDR1 and CDR2 sequences are SGHTA and FQGNSA. The CDR3 spells CASLGLAAGYEQYF. The CDR3, as DNA: TGTGCCAGCCTTGGTCTTGCTGCGGGCTACGAGCAGTACTTC.

This clonotype was counted ten times or more. V is TRBV27 and J is TRBJ2-5; TRBD1 is a possible D gene (5 bases). V dropped 5 bases and J dropped 5 bases, with 24 bases sitting between them. The V gene's germline CDR1 is MNHEY and CDR2 SMNVEV (reference sequence). The CDR3 consists of 17 residues. The DNA for the CDR3 is TGTGCCAGCAGTAATCGGTTGGGCTCCTTAGGGGTCGAGACCCAGTACTTC. This gives the protein CASSNRLGSLGVETQYF.

This clonotype was seen just once. The J gene is TRBJ1-1, the V gene TRBV12-3 or TRBV12-4; D may be TRBD1 (5 bases). The CDR3 runs 13 residues. V lost 6 bases to trimming and J lost 7 bases, with 15 bases between them. As DNA, the CDR3 is TGTGCCAGCAGCGGCCGACAGAGATTTGAAGCTTTCTTT. Encoded protein: CASSGRQRFEAFF.

J is TRBJ2-2 and V is TRBV12-3 or TRBV12-4; D call uncertain. The CDR3 consists of 16 residues. V was clipped by 10 bases and J by 1 base, with 19 bases between them. The CDR3 protein is CATPAPGGLNTGELFF. CDR3 in DNA: TGTGCCACTCCAGCGCCGGGCGGCCTGAACACCGGGGAGCTGTTTTTT.

This clonotype was recorded a few times. The gene calls are TRBV11-2 and TRBJ2-5, with a weak D call TRBD2 (5 bases). The CDR3 consists of 15 residues. Trimming shortened V by 1 base and J by 1 base, and 10 bases separated the two germline ends. The germline gives CDR1 SGHAT, CDR2 FQNNGV. The CDR3 DNA reads as TGTGCCAGCAGCTTAGGCGGGCAATTCCAAGAGACCCAGTACTTC. Amino acids: CASSLGGQFQETQYF.

This clonotype was seen ten or more times. This chain links TRBV28 with TRBJ2-7; D gene unclear. Germline V CDR1 and CDR2: MDHEN, SYDVKM. Between the trimmed V and J ends, which lost 3 bases and 7 bases, there was a span of 13 bases. This CDR3 is built from 13 residues. The CDR3 DNA sequence: TGTGCCAGCAGTTTCGCGGCTGGCTGGGAGCAGTACTTC. Translating it yields CASSFAAGWEQYF.

V gene TRBV5-4 combines with J gene TRBJ2-7; 8 nucleotides align to TRBD1. The CDR3 has 15 amino acids. The V gene end was trimmed by 3 bases and the J gene end by 3 bases; junction bases not matched to a gene: 8. Germline V gene lookup returns CDR1 SGHNT and CDR2 YYREEE (reference sequence). The CDR3 is CASSSRTGNLYEQYF. In nucleotides, the CDR3 is TGTGCCAGCAGCTCCAGGACAGGGAATCTCTACGAGCAGTACTTC.

The sample holds a few counts of this clonotype. V usage is TRBV18 and J usage is TRBJ2-5, with TRBD2 identical over 7 bases. Germline CDR1 KGHSH, CDR2 LQKENI. J lost 3 bases, V lost 3 bases, and 4 bases had no gene match. This CDR3 is built from 14 residues. In nucleotides, the CDR3 is TGTGCCAGCTCACCCGGACTAGGGGAAGAGACCCAGTACTTC. Protein: CASSPGLGEETQYF.

V gene TRBV7-8 combines with J gene TRBJ2-2, with D possibly TRBD2 on 5 matching bases. The CDR3 consists of 18 residues. The germline V gene has CDR1 SGHVS and CDR2 FQNEAQ. The germline V and J ends were trimmed by 6 bases and 0 bases, with 20 bases remaining between them. The CDR3 nucleotides are TGTGCCAGCAGGTTCCTCGGACTCCTTCACGCGAACACCGGGGAGCTGTTTTTT. This gives the protein CASRFLGLLHANTGELFF.

This clonotype occurred many times. The chain is built from TRBV12-3 or TRBV12-4 and TRBJ1-1; TRBD1 matches 10 bases. The CDR3 runs to 16 residues. With V trimmed by 7 bases and J by 0 bases, 8 bases remained unmatched. Here the CDR3 reads CASTIDRGPMNTEAFF. In DNA, the CDR3 is TGTGCCAGCACAATCGACAGGGGGCCTATGAACACTGAAGCTTTCTTT.

The V and J genes are TRBV6-5 and TRBJ1-1; 9 nucleotides match TRBD1. The CDR3 sequence is 13 residues long. Germline CDR1 MNHEY, CDR2 SVGAGI. V gave up 4 bases and J gave up 11 bases; unmatched junction bases: 8. For the CDR3, the DNA is TGTGCCAGCAGTTTAGTGGGGACAGGGCTGGCTTTCTTT. The encoded protein is CASSLVGTGLAFF.

This clonotype has ten or more counts. The rearrangement uses TRBV12-3 or TRBV12-4 and TRBJ2-7; TRBD1 agrees at 9 bases. This CDR3 is built from 15 residues. V lost 6 bases and J lost 2; bases outside the gene matches: 8. The CDR3 sequence is CASRHGTGMPYEQYF. CDR3 coding DNA: TGTGCCAGCAGACACGGGACAGGGATGCCCTACGAGCAGTACTTC.

At least ten counts were recorded for this clonotype. The V and J genes are TRBV2 and TRBJ2-2; TRBD2 agrees at 9 bases. CDR3 size: 12 residues. From germline, CDR1 is SNHLY and CDR2 FYNNEI. The J segment lost 10 bases and the V segment lost 8 bases, leaving 5 bases of the junction unmatched. CDR3 nucleotide sequence: TGTGCCAGCGAAGGGACTAGCTCGGAGCTGTTTTTT. Protein sequence: CASEGTSSELFF.

This clonotype was recorded at least ten times. V gene TRBV29-1 combines with J gene TRBJ2-7, with TRBD2 matching 10 bases. The CDR3 is 14 amino acids. Germline CDR1 is SQVTM and CDR2 is ANQGSEA. The ends lost 1 base at V and 7 bases at J; junction bases unmatched: 7. The CDR3 loop reads CSVEARTSGIEQYF. The CDR3 DNA is TGCAGCGTTGAAGCGCGGACTAGCGGCATAGAGCAGTACTTC.

This clonotype showed up many times. The chain couples TRBV3-1 to TRBJ1-1, with a weak D call TRBD1 (5 bases). This CDR3 region has 17 residues. Germline V gene sequence: CDR1 LGHDT, CDR2 YNNKEL (reference sequence). Trimming cost V 2 bases and J 0 bases, with 16 bases left between them. CDR3 coding DNA: TGTGCCAGCAGCCAATATGATTGGGGGTCGATGAACACTGAAGCTTTCTTT. Encoded protein: CASSQYDWGSMNTEAFF.

In its sample, this clonotype was seen many times. The chain couples TRBV27 to TRBJ2-7; D remains ambiguous. In germline, CDR1 is MNHEY, CDR2 SMNVEV (reference sequence). CDR3 size: 13 residues. V lost 0 bases to trimming and J lost 0 bases, with 3 bases between them. The CDR3 DNA follows: TGTGCCAGCAGTTTATCGAACTCCTACGAGCAGTACTTC. The encoded protein is CASSLSNSYEQYF.

This clonotype was counted at least ten times. The chain has TRBV11-2 and TRBJ2-7; D possibly matches TRBD1 or TRBD2 (5 bases each). Germline V gives CDR1 SGHAT, CDR2 FQNNGV. The CDR3 is made up of 14 amino acids. Trimming shortened V by 1 base and J by 3 bases, and 10 bases separated the two germline ends. The CDR3 loop reads CASSLGMGVYEQYF. CDR3 DNA sequence: TGTGCCAGCAGCTTAGGGATGGGGGTCTACGAGCAGTACTTC.